Listed below are T cell receptor beta chains from one sample, sequenced in a study of blood T cells in healthy people across ages. TCRdb re-called the 5' RACE reads through MiXCR, storing one row per CDR3 protein. The sample includes over 950,000 distinct CDR3 sequences, 51% seen only once; the top ten take roughly a fifth. Sequenced sample: blood. These receptor sequences come from a woman aged 55 to 70 in good health. Both conserved end residues are part of each CDR3. A D gene is named only where the DNA matches it firmly. A clone size is listed for some rows: how often the clone was seen (once, few, many), or a class if it is expanded.

CDR3aa,CDR3nt,d_gene,v_gene,j_gene,abundance
CASTPDREGEQFF,TGTGCCAGCACCCCGGACAGGGAGGGTGAGCAGTTCTTC,.,TRBV2,TRBJ2-1,.
CASSKERGKYGYTF,TGTGCCAGCAGCAAAGAGCGGGGCAAATATGGCTACACCTTC,.,TRBV21-1,TRBJ1-2,once
CASSEYRGLNTEAFF,TGTGCCAGCAGTGAATACCGGGGCTTGAACACTGAAGCTTTCTTT,.,TRBV25-1,TRBJ1-1,.
CASRDGGSEQYF,TGTGCCAGCAGAGATGGCGGTTCCGAGCAGTACTTC,.,TRBV6-2/TRBV6-3,TRBJ2-7,.
CASTSWDRDRETQYF,TGTGCCAGCACCTCATGGGACAGGGACAGAGAGACCCAGTACTTC,TRBD1,TRBV12-3/TRBV12-4,TRBJ2-5,.
CSASIGGHQPQHF,TGCAGTGCTTCGATAGGAGGGCATCAGCCCCAGCATTTT,.,TRBV20-1,TRBJ1-5,few
CASSQSREGTYNEQFF,TGTGCCAGCAGCCAATCCCGGGAGGGAACCTACAATGAGCAGTTCTTC,TRBD2,TRBV4-2,TRBJ2-1,few
CASSYPLTRYSYEQYF,TGTGCCAGCAGTTACCCCCTCACTAGATATTCCTACGAGCAGTACTTC,.,TRBV6-2/TRBV6-3,TRBJ2-7,few
CASSVELAVYNEQFF,TGTGCCAGCAGTGTAGAACTAGCGGTCTACAATGAGCAGTTCTTC,TRBD2,TRBV6-1,TRBJ2-1,once
CSVAQGQNTEAFF,TGCAGCGTAGCGCAGGGACAGAACACTGAAGCTTTCTTT,.,TRBV29-1,TRBJ1-1,.
CASSSLAGLGNEQYF,TGTGCCAGCAGCTCCCTAGCGGGATTGGGCAATGAGCAGTACTTC,TRBD2,TRBV7-2,TRBJ2-7,.
CASSKASGSRNEQFF,TGCGCCAGCAGCAAGGCTAGCGGGAGTAGGAATGAGCAGTTCTTC,TRBD2,TRBV5-1,TRBJ2-1,few
CASRQKGPGTIYEQYF,TGCGCCAGCAGACAAAAGGGGCCCGGGACAATCTACGAGCAGTACTTC,.,TRBV5-1,TRBJ2-7,once
CSVGPPNNEQYF,TGCAGCGTTGGCCCCCCGAACAATGAGCAGTACTTC,.,TRBV29-1,TRBJ2-5,.
CASSRLAGADEQFF,TGTGCCAGCAGCCGACTAGCGGGAGCGGATGAGCAGTTCTTC,TRBD2,TRBV2,TRBJ2-1,.
CAISEAGVGGEQYF,TGTGCCATCAGTGAGGCGGGAGTGGGTGGCGAGCAGTACTTC,TRBD2,TRBV10-3,TRBJ2-7,once
CASGGLPTDTQYF,TGTGCCAGCGGCGGGCTCCCTACAGATACGCAGTATTTT,.,TRBV6-2/TRBV6-3,TRBJ2-3,.
CASSRLAGGPSGEQYF,TGTGCCAGCAGCCGACTAGCGGGAGGGCCCTCAGGCGAGCAGTACTTC,TRBD2,TRBV7-9,TRBJ2-7,.
CASSFRGNYYEQYF,TGTGCCAGCAGCTTCCGTGGGAACTACTACGAGCAGTACTTC,.,TRBV5-5,TRBJ2-7,few
CASSQIDRGNTEAFF,TGTGCCAGCAGCCAAATCGACAGGGGGAACACTGAAGCTTTCTTT,TRBD1,TRBV3-1,TRBJ1-1,.
CASRDYRDRGSYNEQYF,TGTGCCAGCAGGGATTACCGGGACAGGGGCTCCTACAATGAGCAGTACTTC,TRBD1,TRBV7-8,TRBJ2-5,.
CSGTDRRSNQPQHF,TGCAGTGGGACGGACAGGAGAAGCAATCAGCCCCAGCATTTT,TRBD1,TRBV20-1,TRBJ1-5,.
CASRPAASPLHF,TGTGCCAGCAGACCCGCGGCTTCACCCCTCCACTTT,.,TRBV2,TRBJ1-6,.
CASSLEGGGNTIYF,TGCGCCAGCAGCTTGGAAGGGGGAGGAAACACCATATATTTT,.,TRBV5-1,TRBJ1-3,.
CASSQDRTWTYEQYF,TGCGCCAGCAGCCAAGACCGCACCTGGACTTACGAGCAGTACTTC,.,TRBV4-3,TRBJ2-7,.
CSVAGERKGREMNEQFF,TGCAGCGTTGCGGGTGAAAGAAAAGGGCGGGAGATGAATGAGCAGTTCTTC,TRBD2,TRBV29-1,TRBJ2-1,few
CSAITGTADYEQYF,TGCAGTGCTATAACCGGGACCGCAGACTACGAGCAGTACTTC,.,TRBV20-1,TRBJ2-7,once
CASSPGQGVDTGELFF,TGCGCCAGCAGCCCGGGACAGGGGGTTGATACCGGGGAGCTGTTTTTT,TRBD1,TRBV5-1,TRBJ2-2,once
CASSLETGGADTQYF,TGCGCCAGCAGCTTGGAGACAGGGGGGGCAGATACGCAGTATTTT,TRBD1,TRBV5-6,TRBJ2-3,.
CASSQLFGANYGYTF,TGCGCCAGCAGCCAATTGTTTGGAGCTAACTATGGCTACACCTTC,.,TRBV4-3,TRBJ1-2,.
CASSLGYRVGNQPQHF,TGTGCCAGCAGCTTAGGTTACAGGGTGGGTAATCAGCCCCAGCATTTT,.,TRBV7-2,TRBJ1-5,.
CASSDREDGYTF,TGTGCCAGCAGCGACAGGGAAGATGGCTACACCTTC,TRBD1,TRBV2,TRBJ1-2,few
CASSPALRYEQYF,TGTGCCAGCAGCCCAGCGCTACGCTATGAGCAGTACTTC,.,TRBV7-9,TRBJ2-7,.
CASSPVGRLNYGYTF,TGTGCCAGCAGTCCGGTTGGACGGTTAAACTATGGCTACACCTTC,.,TRBV28,TRBJ1-2,few
CASSGPGTSRIEQYF,TGTGCCAGCAGCGGACCCGGGACTAGCCGCATCGAGCAGTACTTC,TRBD2,TRBV3-1,TRBJ2-7,few
CASSFPSQTPSLSIIGYNEQFF,TGTGCCAGCAGCTTCCCCTCCCAAACTCCCAGCCTTAGCATTATTGGCTACAATGAGCAGTTCTTC,.,TRBV11-1,TRBJ2-1,few
CSARDRGGAKNIQYF,TGCAGTGCTAGAGATAGGGGGGGTGCCAAAAACATTCAGTACTTC,.,TRBV20-1,TRBJ2-4,few
CASSRPGTGANTGELFF,TGTGCCAGCTCTCGGCCTGGGACAGGGGCGAACACCGGGGAGCTGTTTTTT,TRBD1,TRBV18,TRBJ2-2,.
CASSYGGQRGGSSYEQYF,TGTGCCAGCAGTTATGGGGGACAGCGGGGCGGGTCCTCCTACGAGCAGTACTTC,.,TRBV12-3/TRBV12-4,TRBJ2-7,few
CASRGTWAKETQYF,TGTGCCAGCAGGGGGACATGGGCAAAAGAGACCCAGTACTTC,.,TRBV6-5,TRBJ2-5,.
CSASLLTVAGGQATYNEQFF,TGCAGTGCTAGCTTACTGACGGTGGCGGGAGGGCAAGCTACCTACAATGAGCAGTTCTTC,TRBD2,TRBV20-1,TRBJ2-1,few
CSARVQDRGLRDTEAFF,TGCAGTGCTAGAGTCCAGGACAGGGGGCTTCGGGACACTGAAGCTTTCTTT,TRBD1,TRBV20-1,TRBJ1-1,few
CASSRRRGGQPQHF,TGTGCCAGCAGTCGACGCAGGGGAGGACAGCCCCAGCATTTT,.,TRBV6-5,TRBJ1-5,once
CSVRGHEQYF,TGCAGTGTTAGAGGTCACGAGCAGTACTTC,.,TRBV20-1,TRBJ2-7,.
CAWKRRATNNSPLHF,TGTGCCTGGAAACGGCGGGCAACAAATAATTCACCCCTCCACTTT,.,TRBV30,TRBJ1-6,.
CASSYGQRHTDTQYF,TGTGCCAGCAGTTACGGCCAGCGACACACAGATACGCAGTATTTT,.,TRBV6-5,TRBJ2-3,few
CASSLGAGRSGELFF,TGCGCCAGCAGCCTGGGTGCCGGGCGGTCCGGGGAGCTGTTTTTT,.,TRBV4-1,TRBJ2-2,.
CASSLVMSGTGELFF,TGTGCCAGCAGCCTAGTAATGTCCGGCACCGGGGAGCTGTTTTTT,.,TRBV11-2,TRBJ2-2,.
CASSQVQGLDYGYTF,TGTGCCAGCAGCCAAGTCCAGGGGCTTGACTATGGCTACACCTTC,.,TRBV4-2,TRBJ1-2,few
CASLWGTSGANVLTF,TGTGCCAGCCTTTGGGGGACCTCTGGGGCCAACGTCCTGACTTTC,.,TRBV7-9,TRBJ2-6,.
CSVDTNEQFF,TGCAGCGTTGACACTAATGAGCAGTTCTTC,.,TRBV29-1,TRBJ2-1,.
CASRGALRETQYF,TGTGCCAGCAGAGGGGCTCTCCGGGAGACCCAGTACTTC,.,TRBV2,TRBJ2-5,few
CASSSRTGGGPDTQYF,TGTGCCAGCAGCTCCCGAACGGGAGGGGGCCCAGATACGCAGTATTTT,.,TRBV11-3,TRBJ2-3,.
CASSRADANEKLFF,TGTGCCAGCAGTAGAGCCGATGCCAATGAAAAACTGTTTTTT,.,TRBV28,TRBJ1-4,few
CASSDLGRSTDEQYF,TGTGCCAGCAGTGACCTTGGTAGGTCGACTGACGAGCAGTACTTC,.,TRBV6-2/TRBV6-3,TRBJ2-7,.
CSASQWNEQYF,TGCAGTGCTAGTCAATGGAACGAGCAGTACTTC,.,TRBV20-1,TRBJ2-7,.
CASSFWADNYEQYF,TGTGCCAGCAGCTTTTGGGCAGACAACTACGAGCAGTACTTC,.,TRBV11-2,TRBJ2-7,.